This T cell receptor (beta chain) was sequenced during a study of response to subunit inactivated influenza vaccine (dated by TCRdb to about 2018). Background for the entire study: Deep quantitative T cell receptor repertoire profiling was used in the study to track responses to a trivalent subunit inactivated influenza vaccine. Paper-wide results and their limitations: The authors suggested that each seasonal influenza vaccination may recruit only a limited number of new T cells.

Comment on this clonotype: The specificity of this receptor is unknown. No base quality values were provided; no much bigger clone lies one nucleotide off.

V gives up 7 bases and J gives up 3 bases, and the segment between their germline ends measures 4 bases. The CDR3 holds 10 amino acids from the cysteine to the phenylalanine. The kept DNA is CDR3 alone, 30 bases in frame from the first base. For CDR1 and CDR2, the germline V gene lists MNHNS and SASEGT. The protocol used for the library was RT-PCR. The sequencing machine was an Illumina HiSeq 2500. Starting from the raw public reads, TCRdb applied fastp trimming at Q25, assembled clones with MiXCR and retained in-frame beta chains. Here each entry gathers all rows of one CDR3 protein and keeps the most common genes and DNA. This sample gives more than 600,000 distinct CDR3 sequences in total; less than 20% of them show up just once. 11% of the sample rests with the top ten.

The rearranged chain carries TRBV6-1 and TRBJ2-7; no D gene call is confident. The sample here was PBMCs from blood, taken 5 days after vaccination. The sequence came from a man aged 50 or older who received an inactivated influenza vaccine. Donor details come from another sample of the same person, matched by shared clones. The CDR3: CASNLYEQYF. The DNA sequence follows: TGTGCCAGCAACCTCTACGAGCAGTACTTC.